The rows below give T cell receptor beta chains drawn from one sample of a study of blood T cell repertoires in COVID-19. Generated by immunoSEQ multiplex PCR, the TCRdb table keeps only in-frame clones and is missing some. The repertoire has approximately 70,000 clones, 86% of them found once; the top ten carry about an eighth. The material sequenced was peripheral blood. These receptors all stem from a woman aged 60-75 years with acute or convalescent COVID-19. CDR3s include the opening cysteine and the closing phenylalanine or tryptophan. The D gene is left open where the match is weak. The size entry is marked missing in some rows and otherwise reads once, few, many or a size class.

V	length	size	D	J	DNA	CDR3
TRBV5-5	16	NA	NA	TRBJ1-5	TGTGCCAGCAGCTTGGCCCTTTCAGGGAGGAATCAGCCCCAGCATTTT	CASSLALSGRNQPQHF
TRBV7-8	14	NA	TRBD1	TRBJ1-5	TGTGCCAGCAGCTGGGGACAGGGGAATCAGCCCCAGCATTTT	CASSWGQGNQPQHF
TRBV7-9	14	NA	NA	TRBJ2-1	TGTGCCAGCAGCTCGGCGGTAGGGGCCAATGAGCAGTTCTTC	CASSSAVGANEQFF
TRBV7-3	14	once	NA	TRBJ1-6	TGTGCCAGCAGCTTAGGGGGAGGGAATTCACCCCTCCACTTT	CASSLGGGNSPLHF
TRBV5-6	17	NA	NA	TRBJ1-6	TGTGCCAGCAGCTTGGCGTTACAGGAGTCCTATAATTCACCCCTCCACTTT	CASSLALQESYNSPLHF
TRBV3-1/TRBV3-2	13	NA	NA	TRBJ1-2	TGTGCCAGCAGCCACACAGGGAACTATGGCTACACCTTC	CASSHTGNYGYTF
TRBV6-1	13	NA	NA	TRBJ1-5	TGTGCCAGCAGTGAAGGAGGGTATCAGCCCCAGCATTTT	CASSEGGYQPQHF
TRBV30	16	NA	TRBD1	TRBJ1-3	TGTGCCTGGAGTAGGGGGCCACTTACCTCTGGAAACACCATATATTTT	CAWSRGPLTSGNTIYF
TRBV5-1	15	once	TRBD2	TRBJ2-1	TGCGCCAGCAGCATCGGGGGGGCCGCCTACAATGAGCAGTTCTTC	CASSIGGAAYNEQFF
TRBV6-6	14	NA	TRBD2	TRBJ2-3	TGTGCCAGCGGGCTAGCGGGGGTTACAGATACGCAGTATTTT	CASGLAGVTDTQYF
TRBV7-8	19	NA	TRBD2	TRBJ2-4	TGTGCCAGCAGCACAAGCCCCGGACTAGCGGGCTCGGCCAAAAACATTCAGTACTTC	CASSTSPGLAGSAKNIQYF
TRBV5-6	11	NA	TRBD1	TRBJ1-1	TGTGCCAGCAGCCTAGGGACAGGGGCTTTCTTT	CASSLGTGAFF
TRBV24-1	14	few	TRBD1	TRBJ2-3	TGTGCCACCAGTGATGTGACAGGGGCAGATACGCAGTATTTT	CATSDVTGADTQYF
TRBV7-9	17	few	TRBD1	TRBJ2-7	TGTGCCAGCAGCTTAGGCGGGACAGGGGGGCTTTCCTACGAGCAGTACTTC	CASSLGGTGGLSYEQYF
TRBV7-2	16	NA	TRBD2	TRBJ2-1	TGTGCCAGCAGCTTAGAACCAGCGGGGGGAAACAATGAGCAGTTCTTC	CASSLEPAGGNNEQFF
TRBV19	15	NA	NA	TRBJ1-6	TGTGCCAGTAGTCTGGCACAGGGCCTTAATTCACCCCTCCACTTT	CASSLAQGLNSPLHF
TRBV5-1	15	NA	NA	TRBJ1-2	TGCGCCAGCAGCCAGAATGCCGGGGAGTCCTATGGCTACACCTTC	CASSQNAGESYGYTF
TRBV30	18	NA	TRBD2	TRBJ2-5	TGTGCCTGGAGTCCACGGAGACTAGCGGGGGCATTCCAAGAGACCCAGTACTTC	CAWSPRRLAGAFQETQYF
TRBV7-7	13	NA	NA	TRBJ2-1	TGTGCCAGCAGCTTTGGCGGTAACAATGAGCAGTTCTTC	CASSFGGNNEQFF
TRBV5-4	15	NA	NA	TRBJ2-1	TGTGCCAGCAGCTCTGGACACAGGGCGGTAACCGAGCAGTTCTTC	CASSSGHRAVTEQFF
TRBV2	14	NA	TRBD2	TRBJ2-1	TGTGCCACCACCCGTCGGACTAGCGGGGGGAGGGACTTCTTC	CATTRRTSGGRDFF
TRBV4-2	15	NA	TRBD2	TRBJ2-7	TGTGCCAGCAGTCCGACTAGCGGGCCGTACTACGAGCAGTACTTC	CASSPTSGPYYEQYF
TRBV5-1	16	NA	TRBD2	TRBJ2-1	TGCGCCAGCAGCTTGGATCCCCGTACTAGCGCCGATGAGCAGTTCTTC	CASSLDPRTSADEQFF
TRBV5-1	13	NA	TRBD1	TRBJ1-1	TGCGCCAGCAGCGCGGGACAGGGATCTGAAGCTTTCTTT	CASSAGQGSEAFF
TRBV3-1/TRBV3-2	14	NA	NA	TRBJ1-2	TGTGCCAGCAGCCAAGGATCCGAGGGCTATGGCTACACCTTC	CASSQGSEGYGYTF
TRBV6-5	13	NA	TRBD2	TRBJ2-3	TGTGCCAGCATGCGGGGGGCCGTGGATACGCAGTATTTT	CASMRGAVDTQYF
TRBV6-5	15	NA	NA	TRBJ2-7	TGTGCCAGCAGTTTCGACAGCAACTTCTCCTACGAGCAGTACTTC	CASSFDSNFSYEQYF
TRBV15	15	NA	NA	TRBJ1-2	TGTGCCACCAGCAGAGACCGGGTTCAGAGCTATGGCTACACCTTC	CATSRDRVQSYGYTF
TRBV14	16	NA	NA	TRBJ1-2	TGTGCCAGCAGCCAAGGACCCCCAGGGGCGGGCTATGGCTACACCTTC	CASSQGPPGAGYGYTF
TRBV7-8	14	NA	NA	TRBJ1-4	TGTGCCAGCAGCCAACAGGACGCATATGAAAAACTGTTTTTT	CASSQQDAYEKLFF
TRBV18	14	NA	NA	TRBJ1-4	TGTGCCAGCTCACAGGAGGGAACGGAAGAAAAACTGTTTTTT	CASSQEGTEEKLFF